This TCR beta chain originates from a study of T cells after yellow fever vaccination. Study outcomes and limitations: Peaking faster, on day 5 versus 15, the secondary response was nonetheless weaker. After the booster, 96% of CD4 and more than 85% of CD8 primary-response clones were re-detected. The presence of abundant clonotypes contaminating from the bulk population was possible in FACS-sorted repertoires.

TCR cDNA was made by 5'RACE template switching, adding a universal primer site and UMIs. Each CDR3 protein is one row after TCRdb ran MiXCR on the 5' RACE reads. The sample includes about 330,000 distinct CDR3 sequences, roughly 8.3% seen only once; the top ten take approximately 15%. About this clonotype: The antigen remains unidentified. Sequence at one end of the junction differs from germline and may be a read error.

Germline-derived CDR1 and CDR2 are DFQATT and SNEGSKA (reference sequence). The CDR3 totals 16 residues. The sample was PBMCs, taken about 41 days after the first yellow fever vaccination. The chain carries TRBV20-1 and TRBJ2-2, with 12 positions matching TRBD2. The receptor comes from a young man who received the YFV17D yellow fever vaccine. Here the CDR3 DNA reads TGCTGTGCTAGACTAGCGGGGGCCGCGGACACCGGGGAGCTGTTTTTT. It specifies CCARLAGAADTGELFF.